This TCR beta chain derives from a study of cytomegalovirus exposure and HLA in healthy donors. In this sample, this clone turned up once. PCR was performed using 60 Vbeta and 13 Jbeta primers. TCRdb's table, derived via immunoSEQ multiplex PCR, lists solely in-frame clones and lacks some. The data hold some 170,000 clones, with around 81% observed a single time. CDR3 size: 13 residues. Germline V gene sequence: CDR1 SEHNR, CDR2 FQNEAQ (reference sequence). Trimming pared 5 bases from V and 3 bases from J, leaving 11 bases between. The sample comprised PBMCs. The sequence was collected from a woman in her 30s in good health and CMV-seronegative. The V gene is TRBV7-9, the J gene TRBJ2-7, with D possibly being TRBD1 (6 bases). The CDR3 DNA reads TGTGCCAGCAGCACCACAGGGAGCTACGAGCAGTACTTC. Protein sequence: CASSTTGSYEQYF.